Below, 28 T cell receptor beta chains from the same sample are listed, as sequenced in a study of shared clonotypes between healthy human individuals. This table comes from immunoSEQ multiplex PCR, and its TCRdb copy is limited to in-frame clones, with some not included. This table has hundreds of thousands of clones, 79% appearing once. The material sequenced was PBMCs. The source of these receptors is a woman aged 40-49 years in good health. Some clones in this sample may be carry-over from other donors' samples.

J is TRBJ2-1 and V is TRBV29-1; 8 nucleotides agree with TRBD2. The length of the CDR3 is 13 residues. J lost 5 bases, V lost 8 bases, and 8 bases had no gene match. Germline V gene lookup returns CDR1 SQVTM and CDR2 ANQGSEA. The CDR3 coding sequence is TGCAGCCCTCGACTAGCGAAGAACAATGAGCAGTTCTTC. Translated, it gives CSPRLAKNNEQFF.

This chain links TRBV28 with TRBJ1-5; D remains unclear. Germline V gene data show CDR1 as MDHEN and CDR2 as SYDVKM. V lost 6 bases, J lost 0 bases, and 12 bases lay in between. This CDR3 comprises 15 residues. CDR3 DNA: TGTGCCAGCAGCACTTGGGCAGATAGCAATCAGCCCCAGCATTTT. As protein: CASSTWADSNQPQHF.

The chain recombines TRBV7-9 with TRBJ2-2, with TRBD2 matching over 8 bases. Per the germline V gene, CDR1 is SEHNR and CDR2 is FQNEAQ (reference sequence). The CDR3 extends over 17 amino acids. After removal of 4 bases from V and 4 bases from J, the junction contained 11 bases not matched to a gene. The CDR3 reads CASSSVGGGRFTGELFF. Here the CDR3 DNA reads TGTGCCAGCAGCTCAGTGGGCGGCGGGAGGTTCACCGGGGAGCTGTTTTTT.

Turning to this clone: This may come from a read error, since a much larger clone is one base off. Other DNA variants within this sample encode the same CDR3. This chain links TRBV13 with TRBJ2-2; D is unclear. Trimming shortened V by 5 bases and J by 4 bases, and 8 bases separated the two germline ends. Germline V gene data show CDR1 as PRHDT and CDR2 as FYEKMQ (reference sequence). The CDR3 extends over 13 amino acids. CDR3: CASSPLLTGELFF. Here the CDR3 DNA reads TGTGCCAGCAGCCCCCTGCTCACCGGGGAGCTGTTTTTT.

This chain links TRBV6-1 with TRBJ2-5, with D perhaps matching TRBD2 (5 bases). Per germline, CDR1 MNHNS and CDR2 SASEGT. Deletions cut 2 bases from V and 11 bases from J, with 9 bases between. The CDR3 has 11 amino acids. The CDR3 here is CASSEWGEQYF. The CDR3 coding sequence is TGTGCCAGCAGTGAATGGGGAGAGCAGTACTTC.

This clone was detected a few times. The chain is built from TRBV7-3 and TRBJ2-7; perhaps TRBD2 as D (6 bases). Trimming took 2 bases from V and 3 from J, leaving 14 bases between them. Per germline, CDR1 SGHTA and CDR2 FQGTGA. CDR3 length equals 15 residues. This chain's CDR3 is CASSLDSGSLYEQYF. CDR3 nucleotide sequence: TGTGCCAGCAGCTTAGACAGCGGGTCCCTCTACGAGCAGTACTTC.

About this clone itself: The sample contains more than one DNA sequence encoding this CDR3. This sequence joins TRBV5-1 and TRBJ2-1, with 8 bases matching TRBD2. CDR1 is SGHRS and CDR2 is YFSETQ in the germline V gene. Trimming cost V 2 bases and J 3 bases; bases outside gene matches: 4. The CDR3 is 15 amino acids. CDR3 region: CASSFGAGVYNEQFF. The CDR3 coding sequence is TGCGCCAGCAGCTTTGGAGCGGGAGTCTACAATGAGCAGTTCTTC.

This clone was seen a handful of times. The J gene is TRBJ2-5, the V gene TRBV10-3; a possible D gene is TRBD2 (6 bases). This CDR3 is 15 amino acids long. Per the germline V gene, CDR1 is ENHRY and CDR2 is SYGVKD. V was pared by 11 bases and J by 4 bases, with 23 bases between. The CDR3 region has the DNA TGTGCCTCTGCCCTATTGAGCGGGCCCATAGAGACCCAGTACTTC. As protein: CASALLSGPIETQYF.

The chain joins TRBV28 to TRBJ1-2; TRBD1 matches 10 bases. There are 17 residues in the CDR3. V dropped 4 bases and J dropped 6; count of bases not matched to a gene: 14. From germline, CDR1 is MDHEN and CDR2 SYDVKM. The CDR3 loop reads CASSSPGTGALQNGYTF. DNA of the CDR3: TGTGCCAGCAGTTCTCCCGGGACAGGGGCCCTACAGAATGGCTACACCTTC.

V gene TRBV9 combines with J gene TRBJ1-1; D is unresolved. The CDR3 length is 13 residues. V was clipped by 3 bases and J by 1 base, with 7 bases between them. Germline values: CDR1 SGDLS, CDR2 YYNGEE. CDR3 nucleotide sequence: TGTGCCAGCAGCGCTCTGGGGAACACTGAAGCTTTCTTT. Its protein is CASSALGNTEAFF.

This clone came up once. The rearrangement uses TRBV5-1 and TRBJ1-1, with 7 bases matching TRBD1. The CDR3 loop spans 15 amino acids. The V gene end was trimmed by 0 bases and the J gene end by 6 bases; junction bases not matched to a gene: 8. CDR1 is SGHRS, CDR2 YFSETQ, per germline. CDR3 sequence: CASSLVGGGGPEAFF. As DNA, the CDR3 is TGCGCCAGCAGCTTGGTGGGAGGGGGCGGACCTGAAGCTTTCTTT.

The gene calls are TRBV7-2 and TRBJ2-5, with TRBD1 identical over 9 bases. From germline, CDR1 is SGHTA and CDR2 FQGNSA. The CDR3 is 14 amino acids. V lost 5 bases and J lost 3; bases outside the gene matches: 4. The CDR3 DNA reads as TGTGCCAGCAGCCGGACAGGGGTTGAAGAGACCCAGTACTTC. This translates into CASSRTGVEETQYF.

This chain links TRBV14 with TRBJ2-7; no reliable D call. Germline V gene sequence: CDR1 SGHDN, CDR2 FVKESK. The CDR3 length is 14 residues. Trimming removed 1 base from V and 5 bases from J, with 12 bases in between. This CDR3 is CASSQGLPANEQYF. CDR3 DNA: TGTGCCAGCAGCCAAGGACTCCCCGCCAACGAGCAGTACTTC.

The chain couples TRBV28 to TRBJ1-2; D gene unclear. This CDR3 comprises 14 residues. Trimming removed 6 bases from V and 4 bases from J, with 15 bases in between. The germline V gene has CDR1 MDHEN and CDR2 SYDVKM. The CDR3 loop is CASRLGVLTYGYTF. The CDR3 coding sequence is TGTGCCAGCAGACTCGGGGTCCTAACCTATGGCTACACCTTC.

The V gene is TRBV7-2, the J gene TRBJ1-5; TRBD1 might be the D (5 bases). Between the trimmed V and J ends, which lost 5 bases and 2 bases, there was a span of 13 bases. Germline assignment: CDR1 SGHTA and CDR2 FQGNSA. CDR3 length equals 15 residues. The CDR3, as DNA: TGTGCCAGCAGCCGGGACCCAGGAGGCAATCAGCCCCAGCATTTT. As protein: CASSRDPGGNQPQHF.

This clone was detected a few times. The rearrangement uses TRBV29-1 and TRBJ2-5; the D is unclear. The germline V gene has CDR1 SQVTM and CDR2 ANQGSEA. V was pared by 7 bases and J by 5 bases, with 17 bases between. The CDR3 runs 13 residues. As DNA, the CDR3 is TGCAGCGCCGGCCAGGAGCCGCTGGAGACCCAGTACTTC. Translation gives CSAGQEPLETQYF.

The chain employs TRBV19 and TRBJ1-6; TRBD1 matches 9 bases. Germline V gene sequence: CDR1 LNHDA, CDR2 SQIVND (reference sequence). The CDR3 totals 13 residues. The V and J ends lost 5 bases and 7 bases, in that order; junction bases with no gene match: 0. The CDR3 sequence: CASSGQGNSPLHF. Here the CDR3 DNA reads TGTGCCAGTAGTGGACAGGGGAATTCACCCCTCCACTTT.

The genes are TRBV6-5 and TRBJ2-7; D unresolved. Germline CDR1 and CDR2: MNHEY and SVGAGI. The CDR3 has 13 amino acids. The germline V and J ends were trimmed by 6 bases and 2 bases, with 11 bases remaining between them. The CDR3 nucleotides are TGTGCCAGCAGAGGAACGACAACCTACGAGCAGTACTTC. Protein product: CASRGTTTYEQYF.

The CDR3 DNA reads TGTGCCAGCAGGCCAAGGACAGGGGGGCACTATGGCTACACCTTC. Its protein product is CASRPRTGGHYGYTF. The chain employs TRBV28 and TRBJ1-2; TRBD1 matches at 10 bases. V gave up 6 bases and J gave up 3 bases; unmatched junction bases: 7. This CDR3 is built from 15 residues. From germline, CDR1 is MDHEN and CDR2 SYDVKM.

The rearrangement links TRBV7-2 to TRBJ1-2, with 7 positions matching TRBD1. CDR3 length: 14 amino acids. V was clipped by 5 bases and J by 8 bases; unmatched bases: 11. The germline V gene encodes CDR1 SGHTA and CDR2 FQGNSA. CDR3 sequence reads: CASSPGTVQGGYTF. Written as DNA, the CDR3 is TGTGCCAGCAGCCCGGGGACAGTCCAAGGGGGCTACACCTTC.

The chain couples TRBV5-1 to TRBJ1-5, with 7 bases identical to TRBD1. V was pared by 0 bases and J by 5 bases, with 5 bases of the junction left unmatched. The CDR3 has 15 amino acids. CDR1 is SGHRS, CDR2 YFSETQ, per germline. The CDR3 nucleotides are TGCGCCAGCAGCTTGGGACTCAGGGGGGATCAGCCCCAGCATTTT. It is translated as CASSLGLRGDQPQHF.

This clone turned up a few times. The rearrangement joins TRBV6-5 to TRBJ2-1; 9 bases match TRBD1. The CDR3 extends over 13 amino acids. Germline V gene lookup returns CDR1 MNHEY and CDR2 SVGAGI. V lost 8 bases and J lost 5; bases outside the gene matches: 4. CDR3 DNA sequence: TGTGCCAGCCAGCGGGACAGGGACAATGAGCAGTTCTTC. Its protein product is CASQRDRDNEQFF.

The chain employs TRBV7-8 and TRBJ2-2, with 7 nucleotides matching TRBD2. The CDR3 runs 16 residues. Germline V gives CDR1 SGHVS, CDR2 FQNEAQ. V lost 2 bases to trimming and J lost 5 bases; unmatched junction nucleotides: 8. This CDR3 is CASSLSDGRSTGELFF. DNA for the CDR3: TGTGCCAGCAGCTTAAGCGACGGGAGGTCGACCGGGGAGCTGTTTTTT.

Remarks on this clone: This CDR3 is also generated by other DNA sequences in the sample. This chain joins TRBV9 and TRBJ2-7, with TRBD1 identical over 7 bases. This CDR3 is built from 14 residues. V lost 4 bases, J lost 1 base, and 5 bases stayed unmatched. Germline V gene sequence: CDR1 SGDLS, CDR2 YYNGEE. CDR3 protein: CASSTSGGSYEQYF. The CDR3 DNA reads TGTGCCAGCAGCACATCAGGGGGATCCTACGAGCAGTACTTC.

DNA of the CDR3: TGTGCCAGCAGCCCACTTACGGGCACTGAAGCTTTCTTT. This sequence encodes CASSPLTGTEAFF. J is TRBJ1-1 and V is TRBV14, with unresolved D. Trimming pared 4 bases from V and 4 bases from J, leaving 10 bases between. The CDR3 loop spans 13 amino acids. Germline V gene data show CDR1 as SGHDN and CDR2 as FVKESK.

This clone was seen only once. The genes are TRBV18 and TRBJ1-5; TRBD1 agrees at 7 bases. This CDR3 spans 15 amino acids. J gave up 1 base and V 4 bases, and 4 bases lay outside the gene matches. CDR1 and CDR2 (germline): KGHSH, LQKENI. CDR3 sequence (DNA): TGTGCCAGCTCACGACAGGGAGTGAGCAATCAGCCCCAGCATTTT. It encodes CASSRQGVSNQPQHF.

This chain uses TRBV6-6 with TRBJ1-3; no clear D. Germline CDR1 reads MNHNY; CDR2 reads SVGAGI (reference sequence). V lost 4 bases to trimming and J lost 0 bases, with 10 bases between them. The CDR3 runs to 15 residues. Here the CDR3 DNA reads TGTGCCAGCAGTTCACAATGGGACTCTGGAAACACCATATATTTT. It yields the protein CASSSQWDSGNTIYF.

On this clone itself: The sample carries other DNA sequences with the same CDR3. The chain joins TRBV6-5 to TRBJ2-5; no firm D call. The DNA end is more similar to TRBJ2-7, so the J call may be wrong. Per germline, CDR1 MNHEY and CDR2 SVGAGI. The CDR3 consists of 12 residues. This CDR3 is CASSYSPYEQYF. The CDR3 bases are TGTGCCAGCAGTTACTCTCCTTACGAGCAGTACTTC.